This passage covers 22 T cell receptor beta chains from one sample sequenced in a study of T cell repertoires in cytomegalovirus infection. No antigens are known for them. TCRdb re-called the reads with MiXCR, one entry per CDR3 protein. The sample lists about 920,000 distinct CDR3 sequences; 31% were seen once. Source: cultured CD8+ T cells from PBMCs, taken from culture after CMV antigen stimulation. These receptors all stem from a human donor in good health (CMV status not recorded). Some clones in this sample may be carry-over from other donors' samples.

Concerning this clonotype: Mismatch with germline at one junction end may stem from a read error. In DNA, the CDR3 is TGTGCCAGCAGTCCGACGGCTGACACCATGTATTTT. This encodes CASSPTADTMYF. The chain joins TRBV12-3 or TRBV12-4 to TRBJ1-3, with unresolved D. CDR3 size: 12 residues.

The V gene is TRBV10-3, the J gene TRBJ2-7; TRBD1 or TRBD2 may be the D gene (6 bases each). Germline V gene sequence: CDR1 ENHRY, CDR2 SYGVKD. Trimming took 0 bases from V and 3 from J, leaving 12 bases between them. This CDR3 has 15 residues. The CDR3 loop is CAISESRGLDYEQYF. Here the CDR3 DNA reads TGTGCCATCAGTGAGTCTCGGGGGCTAGACTACGAGCAGTACTTC.

In this sample, this clonotype turned up a few times. The chain is built from TRBV4-3 and TRBJ2-1; D is perhaps TRBD2 (6 bases). The CDR3 sequence is 15 residues long. Trimming pared 3 bases from V and 5 bases from J, leaving 14 bases between. Germline assignment: CDR1 LGHNA and CDR2 YSLEER. The CDR3 protein is CASSHGTPINNEQFF. CDR3 coding DNA: TGCGCCAGCAGCCACGGGACTCCTATAAACAATGAGCAGTTCTTC.

A few counts support this clonotype. This rearrangement joins TRBV7-9 to TRBJ2-1; 9 bases match TRBD1. CDR1 SEHNR and CDR2 FQNEAQ come from the germline V gene (reference sequence). The CDR3 has 15 residues. V dropped 3 bases and J dropped 8; count of bases not matched to a gene: 8. The CDR3 region has the DNA TGTGCCAGCAGCTTGCCGGGACAGGGTTACCATGAGCAGTTCTTC. This codes for CASSLPGQGYHEQFF.

This sequence joins TRBV7-6 and TRBJ2-7; 7 bases align to TRBD1. Per the germline V gene, CDR1 is SGHVS and CDR2 is FNYEAQ. Trimming removed 5 bases from V and 7 bases from J; junction bases left unmatched: 11. CDR3 size: 14 residues. CDR3 DNA sequence: TGTGCCAGCAGCCCGGGACAGCCAAGGCTGGAGCAGTACTTC. Its translation is CASSPGQPRLEQYF. Based on the CDR3 plus reference TRBV7-6 and TRBJ2-7, the full variable domain is GAGVSQSPRYKVTKRGQDVALRCDPISGHVSLYWYRQALGQGPEFLTYFNYEAQQDKSGLPNDRFSAERPEGSISTLTIQRTEQRDSAMYRCASSPGQPRLEQYFGPGTRLTVT.

The chain employs TRBV7-6 and TRBJ2-3; D call uncertain. This CDR3 region has 13 residues. Trimming removed 3 bases from V and 6 bases from J, with 10 bases in between. Per the germline V gene, CDR1 is SGHVS and CDR2 is FNYEAQ. The DNA for the CDR3 is TGTGCCAGCAGCTTCTTTCCGGCGGATACGCAGTATTTT. This codes for CASSFFPADTQYF.

The J gene is TRBJ2-1, the V gene TRBV5-8; D is perhaps TRBD2 (5 bases). Per the germline V gene, CDR1 is SGHTS and CDR2 is YDEGEE. V was trimmed by 4 bases and J by 8 bases, leaving 13 bases between them. The CDR3 runs 13 residues. The CDR3: CASSLLVGDEQFF. The CDR3 DNA follows: TGTGCCAGCAGCCTCTTGGTCGGGGATGAGCAGTTCTTC.

The sample holds a few counts of this clonotype. The V gene is TRBV24-1, the J gene TRBJ1-6; D is uncertain. The CDR3 has 15 amino acids. Germline CDR1 and CDR2: KGHDR and SFDVKD. The V end was cut by 8 bases, the J end by 9 bases, with 19 bases between. The CDR3: CATKAYPSTLSPLHF. For the CDR3, the DNA is TGTGCCACCAAAGCGTATCCCTCGACGCTTTCACCCCTCCACTTT.

This clonotype came up many times. The chain links TRBV7-9 to TRBJ1-1; 12 bases fit TRBD1. The trim removed 5 bases at V and 2 bases at J, leaving 9 bases unmatched. The CDR3 is 17 amino acids. CDR1 is SEHNR and CDR2 is FQNEAQ in the germline V gene (reference sequence). CDR3 sequence reads: CASSLGSGQGANTEAFF. CDR3 in DNA: TGTGCCAGCAGCCTAGGATCGGGACAGGGGGCCAACACTGAAGCTTTCTTT.

The V and J genes are TRBV19 and TRBJ1-2, with a tentative D call TRBD1 (5 bases). The germline gives CDR1 LNHDA, CDR2 SQIVND (reference sequence). This CDR3 has 16 residues. V was clipped by 6 bases and J by 3 bases, with 20 bases between them. In nucleotides, the CDR3 is TGTGCCAGTAGCCTGCAGGGAGGGAATGTGGACTATGGCTACACCTTC. As protein: CASSLQGGNVDYGYTF. The full variable domain, in which reference TRBV19 and TRBJ1-2 provide the parts outside the CDR3, is DGGITQSPKYLFRKEGQNVTLSCEQNLNHDAMYWYRQDPGQGLRLIYYSQIVNDFQKGDIAEGYSVSREKKESFPLTVTSAQKNPTAFYLCASSLQGGNVDYGYTFGSGTRLTVV.

This clonotype was observed a few times. The CDR3 region is CASSLNPGEEADTQYF. CDR3 coding DNA: TGTGCCAGCAGCTTAAATCCGGGGGAGGAAGCAGATACGCAGTATTTT. The chain carries TRBV7-9 and TRBJ2-3, with D perhaps TRBD2 (6 bases). Germline values: CDR1 SEHNR, CDR2 FQNEAQ (reference sequence). Trimming removed 2 bases at V and 4 bases at J, with 16 bases between. This CDR3 region has 16 residues.

The chain joins TRBV7-2 to TRBJ2-1; 8 nucleotides align to TRBD2. The CDR3 totals 15 residues. Germline V CDR1 and CDR2: SGHTA, FQGNSA. V lost 2 bases and J lost 8; bases outside the gene matches: 8. CDR3 bases: TGTGCCAGCAGCTTACAGGAACTAGCGGAGGATGAGCAGTTCTTC. It translates to CASSLQELAEDEQFF.

The chain couples TRBV19 to TRBJ2-7, with D possibly being TRBD1 or TRBD2 (6 bases each). The CDR3 contains 13 residues. V was trimmed by 10 bases and J by 2 bases, leaving 15 bases between them. Germline CDR1 and CDR2: LNHDA and SQIVND (reference sequence). CDR3 amino acids: CATAPGGPYEQYF. The DNA for the CDR3 is TGTGCCACCGCCCCTGGGGGGCCCTACGAGCAGTACTTC.

The chain uses TRBV15 and TRBJ2-7, with 12 bases matching TRBD1. Germline CDR1 is LNHNV and CDR2 is YYDKDF (reference sequence). Trimming removed 5 bases from V and 3 bases from J; junction bases left unmatched: 5. This CDR3 comprises 15 residues. The CDR3 DNA reads as TGTGCCACCAGCGAAGGGACAGGGGGCTTCTACGAGCAGTACGTC. This sequence encodes CATSEGTGGFYEQYV.

This clonotype was counted a few times. The CDR3 spells CASSHPPSGGNTEAFF. For the CDR3, the DNA is TGCGCCAGCAGCCACCCTCCCTCAGGGGGGAACACTGAAGCTTTCTTT. V is TRBV4-3 and J is TRBJ1-1; TRBD1 matches at 7 bases. Germline CDR1 is LGHNA and CDR2 is YSLEER. The length of the CDR3 is 16 residues. Trimming removed 3 bases from V and 1 base from J; junction bases left unmatched: 8.

The V gene is TRBV12-5, the J gene TRBJ1-1; tentatively, D is TRBD1 (6 bases). There are 16 residues in the CDR3. Germline loops: CDR1 LGHNT, CDR2 FRNRAP. V lost 3 bases and J lost 1, with 15 bases in between. The CDR3 is CASGFSGGAKNTEAFF. The CDR3 DNA reads TGTGCTAGTGGTTTCAGTGGGGGGGCAAAGAACACTGAAGCTTTCTTT.

The V gene is TRBV27, the J gene TRBJ1-5, with 9 bases fitting TRBD1. Germline V CDR1 and CDR2: MNHEY, SMNVEV (reference sequence). V lost 5 bases and J lost 7; bases outside the gene matches: 9. The CDR3 contains 15 residues. Written as DNA, the CDR3 is TGTGCCAGCAGTGAAGCGGGACAGGGTCGGCAGCCCCAGCATTTT. This sequence encodes CASSEAGQGRQPQHF.

The rearrangement joins TRBV27 to TRBJ1-2; 9 bases match TRBD1. Germline lookup yields CDR1 MNHEY and CDR2 SMNVEV (reference sequence). Germline trimming cut 5 bases from V and 8 bases from J; bases unmatched to any gene: 9. The CDR3 contains 14 residues. As DNA, the CDR3 is TGTGCCAGCAGTGGAAGATCTACAGGGGGCGGCTACACCTTC. It encodes CASSGRSTGGGYTF.

This clonotype was seen only a few times. The chain couples TRBV6-5 to TRBJ1-1; D is unresolved. V was clipped by 2 bases and J by 0 bases, with 10 bases between them. CDR3 length: 15 amino acids. Germline assignment: CDR1 MNHEY and CDR2 SVGAGI. The DNA for the CDR3 is TGTGCCAGCAGTTACGGTAGTGGCATGAACACTGAAGCTTTCTTT. This gives the protein CASSYGSGMNTEAFF.

J is TRBJ1-3 and V is TRBV27, with D perhaps matching TRBD1 (5 bases). Trimming pared 6 bases from V and 3 bases from J, leaving 9 bases between. The CDR3 is 13 residues long. CDR1 and CDR2 (germline): MNHEY, SMNVEV (reference sequence). Here the CDR3 DNA reads TGTGCCAGCAGCTTAAGGGGTGGAAACACCATATATTTT. Translating gives CASSLRGGNTIYF.

The genes are TRBV27 and TRBJ1-6, with a weak D call TRBD1 (6 bases). V lost 4 bases, J lost 6 bases, and 13 bases lay in between. Germline V lookup: CDR1 MNHEY, CDR2 SMNVEV (reference sequence). The CDR3 has 15 residues. The CDR3 loop reads CASSSGQPLNSPLHF. As DNA, the CDR3 is TGTGCCAGCAGTTCAGGACAGCCGCTTAATTCACCCCTCCACTTT.

This chain uses TRBV4-1 with TRBJ2-1, with TRBD2 as a possible D gene (5 bases). This CDR3 comprises 15 residues. From germline, CDR1 is MGHRA and CDR2 YSYEKL. Trimming took off 0 bases at V and 8 bases at J, with 14 bases between the two ends. The CDR3 DNA sequence: TGCGCCAGCAGCCAAGAAGCGCTGGGGAGAGATGAGCAGTTCTTC. It specifies CASSQEALGRDEQFF.